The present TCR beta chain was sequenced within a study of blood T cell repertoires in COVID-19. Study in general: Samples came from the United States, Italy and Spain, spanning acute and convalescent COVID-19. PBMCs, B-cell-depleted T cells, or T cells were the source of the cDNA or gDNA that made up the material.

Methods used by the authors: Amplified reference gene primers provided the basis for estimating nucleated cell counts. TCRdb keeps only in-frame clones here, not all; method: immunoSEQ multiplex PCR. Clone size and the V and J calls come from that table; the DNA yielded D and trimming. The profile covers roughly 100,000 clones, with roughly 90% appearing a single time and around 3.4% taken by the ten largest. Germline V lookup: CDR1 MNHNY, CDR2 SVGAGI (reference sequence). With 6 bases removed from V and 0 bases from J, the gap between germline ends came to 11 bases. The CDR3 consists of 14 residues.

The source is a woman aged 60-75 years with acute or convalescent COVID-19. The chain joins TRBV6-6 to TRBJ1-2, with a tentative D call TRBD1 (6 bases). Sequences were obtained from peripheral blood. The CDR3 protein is CASRPDRSNYGYTF. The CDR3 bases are TGTGCCAGCAGACCCGACAGGTCTAACTATGGCTACACCTTC.